One and the same sample provided the 10 T cell receptor beta chains below, sequenced in a study of glioma-infiltrating T cells. Amplification of TCR alpha and beta CDR3 regions from RNA used iRepertoire nested multiplex PCR. MiXCR, run by TCRdb on the multiplex PCR reads, gives a single entry per CDR3 protein. The top ten clones hold 35% of a sample with over 100,000 distinct CDR3 sequences, about 25% of them seen once. What was sequenced was glioma tissue, nonneoplastic brain tissue, or PBMCs (not recorded which). The receptor source for this set is a human donor with low-grade glioma or glioblastoma, undergoing nonglioma brain surgery, or in good health (not recorded which).

This clonotype was seen a few times. An end of the junction differs from the germline gene, which may be a read error. This chain uses TRBV6-5 with TRBJ1-1; D perhaps matches TRBD1 (5 bases). CDR3 length equals 13 residues. Germline V gives CDR1 MNHEY, CDR2 SVGAGI. The CDR3 reads CARSNKGTTEAFF. The CDR3 nucleotides are TGTGCCCGCAGTAACAAGGGGACCACTGAAGCTTTCTTT.

This clonotype has ten or more counts. Here the CDR3 DNA reads TGTGCCACCAGTGACCTGACAGGGGGCTGGGAGACCCAGTACTTC. Its translation: CATSDLTGGWETQYF. This rearrangement joins TRBV24-1 to TRBJ2-5; 10 bases map to TRBD1. The CDR3 is made up of 15 amino acids. Losses at the gene ends were 4 bases for V and 5 bases for J; bases not matched to a gene: 6. Germline values: CDR1 KGHDR, CDR2 SFDVKD.

This clonotype was observed at least ten times. V and J are TRBV7-3 and TRBJ2-7; 11 positions agree with TRBD2. CDR1 is SGHTA and CDR2 is FQGTGA in the germline V gene. This CDR3 comprises 15 residues. Losses at the gene ends were 4 bases for V and 2 bases for J; bases not matched to a gene: 4. CDR3 sequence reads: CASSSTSGTPYEQYF. The DNA of the CDR3 is TGTGCCAGCAGCTCGACTAGCGGGACTCCCTACGAGCAGTACTTC.

The chain is built from TRBV12-3 or TRBV12-4 and TRBJ2-3, with D perhaps matching TRBD1 or TRBD2 (5 bases each). This CDR3 has 16 amino acids. With 3 bases removed from V and 1 base from J, the gap between germline ends came to 14 bases. CDR3: CASSLGPMGGTDTQYF. For the CDR3, the DNA is TGTGCCAGCAGTTTGGGGCCTATGGGGGGCACAGATACGCAGTATTTT.

This clonotype was counted at least ten times. The rearrangement uses TRBV14 and TRBJ2-3, with 8 bases lining up with TRBD2. Germline V gives CDR1 SGHDN, CDR2 FVKESK. CDR3 length: 16 amino acids. V lost 6 bases to trimming and J lost 0 bases; unmatched junction nucleotides: 8. The CDR3 coding sequence is TGTGCCAGCAGTTTTAGACTAGCGACAAGCACAGATACGCAGTATTTT. Protein product: CASSFRLATSTDTQYF.

Regarding this clonotype: Germline and junction disagree at one end, which may indicate a read error. The chain recombines TRBV2 with TRBJ2-7; a weak D match, TRBD2 (6 bases). This CDR3 has 13 amino acids. Looked up from germline, CDR1 is SNHLY and CDR2 is FYNNEI. The CDR3 sequence: CAGSDERDSEQYF. The CDR3, as DNA: TGTGCCGGCAGCGACGAAAGGGACTCCGAGCAGTACTTC.

The rearrangement links TRBV7-3 to TRBJ2-7, with D possibly being TRBD1 or TRBD2 (5 bases each). This CDR3 has 15 amino acids. Trimming cost V 0 bases and J 3 bases, with 12 bases left between them. Looked up from germline, CDR1 is SGHTA and CDR2 is FQGTGA. The CDR3 DNA reads as TGTGCCAGCAGCTTAACTCGGGGCCTGGACTACGAGCAGTACTTC. It specifies CASSLTRGLDYEQYF.

The chain has TRBV19 and TRBJ2-1; the D is unclear. Germline V gene lookup returns CDR1 LNHDA and CDR2 SQIVND (reference sequence). V was cut by 1 base and J by 0 bases, with 10 bases left in between. This CDR3 is built from 16 residues. The CDR3 is CASSIVVSSSYNEQFF. The CDR3 nucleotides are TGTGCCAGTAGTATAGTGGTCTCCAGCTCCTACAATGAGCAGTTCTTC.

As concerns this clonotype: A much larger clone differs from this one at a single base, so this may be a read error. The chain is built from TRBV7-2 and TRBJ2-7; D possibly uses TRBD1 or TRBD2 (5 bases each). Germline CDR1 reads SGHTA; CDR2 reads FQGNSA. The CDR3 is made up of 13 amino acids. V was shortened by 5 bases and J by 9 bases, with 17 bases between the two germline ends. The DNA of the CDR3 is TGTGCCAGCAGCCTCCCACTCCAGAGGGGGCAGTACTTC. Translation gives CASSLPLQRGQYF.

This clonotype was seen only once. A much more abundant neighbour one base away suggests this may be a read error. This chain connects TRBV12-3 or TRBV12-4 to TRBJ2-7; D gene uncertain. The CDR3 length is 13 residues. The V and J ends lost 2 bases and 8 bases respectively, with 13 bases between them. The CDR3 protein is CASSLSYVYKQYF. CDR3 bases: TGTGCCAGCAGTTTAAGTTACGTATACAAGCAGTACTTC.